This T cell receptor beta chain was sequenced for a study of blood T cell repertoires in COVID-19. About the study: Spain, Italy and the United States supplied samples that represented acute and convalescent COVID-19. In each case, the material was cDNA or gDNA derived from T cells, B-cell-depleted T cells, or PBMCs.

In the original processing: Estimation of nucleated cell counts was performed using reference gene primer amplification. The assay was immunoSEQ multiplex PCR, and TCRdb's table has in-frame clones only and misses some. V and J calls and clone size are copied from that table; D and trimming were computed from the DNA. Here the sample spans some 150,000 clones, around 86% being singletons. This receptor was identified in a woman aged 55-70 years with active or convalescent COVID-19. The specimen was peripheral blood.

The CDR3 sequence: CASRLGTSVPETQYF. The CDR3 DNA follows: TGTGCCAGCAGATTGGGGACATCCGTCCCAGAGACCCAGTACTTC. The rearrangement joins TRBV28 to TRBJ2-5; D might be TRBD1 (6 bases). The CDR3 contains 15 residues. Germline assignment: CDR1 MDHEN and CDR2 SYDVKM. Trimming took 6 bases from V and 4 from J, leaving 18 bases between them.